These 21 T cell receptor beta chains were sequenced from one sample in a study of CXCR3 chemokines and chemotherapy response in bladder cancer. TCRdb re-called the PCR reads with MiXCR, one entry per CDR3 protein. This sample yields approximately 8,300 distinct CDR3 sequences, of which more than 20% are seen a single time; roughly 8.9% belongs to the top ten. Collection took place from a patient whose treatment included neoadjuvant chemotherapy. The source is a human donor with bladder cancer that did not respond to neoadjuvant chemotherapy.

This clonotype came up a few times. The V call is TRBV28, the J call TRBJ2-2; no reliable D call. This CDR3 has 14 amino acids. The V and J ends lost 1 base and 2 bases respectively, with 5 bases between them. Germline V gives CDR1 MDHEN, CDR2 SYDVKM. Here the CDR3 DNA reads TGTGCCAGCAGTTTATTGCGTAACACCGGGGAGCTGTTTTTT. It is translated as CASSLLRNTGELFF.

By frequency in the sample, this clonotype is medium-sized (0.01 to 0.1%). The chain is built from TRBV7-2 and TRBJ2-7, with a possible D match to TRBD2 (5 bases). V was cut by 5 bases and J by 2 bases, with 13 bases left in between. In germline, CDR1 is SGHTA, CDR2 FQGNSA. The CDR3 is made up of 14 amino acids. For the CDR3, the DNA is TGTGCCAGCAGCCAATTCGGACTCACCTACGAGCAGTACTTC. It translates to CASSQFGLTYEQYF.

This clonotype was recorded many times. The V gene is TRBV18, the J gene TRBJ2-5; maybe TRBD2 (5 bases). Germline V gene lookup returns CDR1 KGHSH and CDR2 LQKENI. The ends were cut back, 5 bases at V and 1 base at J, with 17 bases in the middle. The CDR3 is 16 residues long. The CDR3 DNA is TGTGCCAGCTCATTCCTAGCCAGCGGCCTCCAAGAGACCCAGTACTTC. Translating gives CASSFLASGLQETQYF.

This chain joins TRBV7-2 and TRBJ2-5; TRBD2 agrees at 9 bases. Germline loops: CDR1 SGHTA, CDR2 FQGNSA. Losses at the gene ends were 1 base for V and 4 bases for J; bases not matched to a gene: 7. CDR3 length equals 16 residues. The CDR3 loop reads CASSLVGAGGVETQYF. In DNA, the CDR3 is TGTGCCAGCAGCTTAGTTGGGGCGGGGGGGGTAGAGACCCAGTACTTC.

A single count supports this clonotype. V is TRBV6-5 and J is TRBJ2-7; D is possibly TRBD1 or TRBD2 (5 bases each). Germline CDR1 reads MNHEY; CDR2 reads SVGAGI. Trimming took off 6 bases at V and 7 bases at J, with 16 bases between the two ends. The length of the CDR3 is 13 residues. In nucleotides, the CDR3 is TGTGCCAGCAGCTCCGGGACGCTGGAGGAGCAGTACTTC. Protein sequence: CASSSGTLEEQYF.

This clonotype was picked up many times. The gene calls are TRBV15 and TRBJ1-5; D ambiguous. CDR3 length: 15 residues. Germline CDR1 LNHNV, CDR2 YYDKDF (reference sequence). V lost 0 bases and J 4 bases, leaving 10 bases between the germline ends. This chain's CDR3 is CATSREIGSNQPQHF. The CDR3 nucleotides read TGTGCCACCAGCAGAGAGATAGGGTCAAATCAGCCCCAGCATTTT.

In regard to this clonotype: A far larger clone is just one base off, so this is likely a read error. DNA of the CDR3: TGTGCCATCAGTTACGGGACGGGGGAGACCCAGTACTTC. It encodes CAISYGTGETQYF. V usage is TRBV6-1 and J usage is TRBJ2-5; D may be TRBD1 or TRBD2 (5 bases each). The CDR3 covers 13 residues. The V gene's germline CDR1 is MNHNS and CDR2 SASEGT.

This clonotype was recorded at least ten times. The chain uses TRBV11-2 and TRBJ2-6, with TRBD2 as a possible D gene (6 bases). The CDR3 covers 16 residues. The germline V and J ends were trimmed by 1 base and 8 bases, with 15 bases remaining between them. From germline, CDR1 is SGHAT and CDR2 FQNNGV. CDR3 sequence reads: CASSLVPSRGSNVLTF. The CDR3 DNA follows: TGTGCCAGCAGCTTAGTACCATCTCGGGGGTCCAACGTCCTGACTTTC.

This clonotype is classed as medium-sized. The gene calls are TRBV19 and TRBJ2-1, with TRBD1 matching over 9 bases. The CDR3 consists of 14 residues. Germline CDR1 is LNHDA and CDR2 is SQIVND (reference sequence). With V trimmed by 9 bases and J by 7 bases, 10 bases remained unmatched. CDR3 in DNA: TGTGCCAGCCGACAGGGGGTCCAGAAGAATGAGCAGTTCTTC. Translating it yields CASRQGVQKNEQFF.

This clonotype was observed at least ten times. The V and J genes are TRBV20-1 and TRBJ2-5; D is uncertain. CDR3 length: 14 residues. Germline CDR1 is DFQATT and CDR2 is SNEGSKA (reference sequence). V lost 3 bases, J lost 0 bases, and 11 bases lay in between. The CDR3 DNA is TGCAGTGCTAGTAAGGCAGCGTACCAAGAGACCCAGTACTTC. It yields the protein CSASKAAYQETQYF.

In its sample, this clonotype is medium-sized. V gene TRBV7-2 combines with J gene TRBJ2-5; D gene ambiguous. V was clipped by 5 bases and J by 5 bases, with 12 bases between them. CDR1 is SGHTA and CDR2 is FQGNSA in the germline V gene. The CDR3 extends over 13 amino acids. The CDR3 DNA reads TGTGCCAGCAGCCGAGGTGGTGAGGAGACCCAGTACTTC. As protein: CASSRGGEETQYF.

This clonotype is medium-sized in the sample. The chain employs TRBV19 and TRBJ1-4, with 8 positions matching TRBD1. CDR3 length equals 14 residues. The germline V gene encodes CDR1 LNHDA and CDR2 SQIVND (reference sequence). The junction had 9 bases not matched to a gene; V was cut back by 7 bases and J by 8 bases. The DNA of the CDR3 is TGTGCCAGTACCACCGGACAGGGTTGGGAAAAACTGTTTTTT. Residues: CASTTGQGWEKLFF.

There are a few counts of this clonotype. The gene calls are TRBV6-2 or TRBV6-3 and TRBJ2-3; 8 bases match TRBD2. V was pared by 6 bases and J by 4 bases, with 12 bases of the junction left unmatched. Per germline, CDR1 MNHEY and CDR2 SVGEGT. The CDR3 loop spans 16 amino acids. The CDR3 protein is CASRSGGSGGPDTQYF. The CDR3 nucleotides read TGTGCCAGCAGGTCTGGGGGGAGCGGGGGACCAGATACGCAGTATTTT.

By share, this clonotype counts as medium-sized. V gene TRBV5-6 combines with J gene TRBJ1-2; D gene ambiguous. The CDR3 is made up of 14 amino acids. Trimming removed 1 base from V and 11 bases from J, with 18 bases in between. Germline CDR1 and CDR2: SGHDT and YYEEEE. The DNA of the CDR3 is TGTGCCAGCAGCTTGAGGGTAGTTTCCCAAGTGTACACCTTC. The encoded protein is CASSLRVVSQVYTF. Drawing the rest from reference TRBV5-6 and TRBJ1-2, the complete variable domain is DAGVTQSPTHLIKTRGQQVTLRCSPKSGHDTVSWYQQALGQGPQFIFQYYEEEERQRGNFPDRFSGHQFPNYSSELNVNALLLGDSALYLCASSLRVVSQVYTFGSGTRLTVV.

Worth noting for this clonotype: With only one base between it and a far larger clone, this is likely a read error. For the CDR3, the DNA is TGTGCCAGCAGTACAAGGAGGGGGACAGGGATGGCCTACAATGAGCAGTACTTC. Its translation is CASSTRRGTGMAYNEQYF. V usage is TRBV6-5 and J usage is TRBJ2-7, with 9 bases that match TRBD1. With 5 bases clipped from V and 7 bases from J, the junction kept 21 bases outside the gene matches. The CDR3 covers 18 residues. CDR1 MNHEY and CDR2 SVGAGI come from the germline V gene.

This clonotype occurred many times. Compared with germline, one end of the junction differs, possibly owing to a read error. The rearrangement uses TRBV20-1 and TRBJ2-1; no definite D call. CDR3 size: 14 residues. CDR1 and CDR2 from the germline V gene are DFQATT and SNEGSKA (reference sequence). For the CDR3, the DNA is TGCAGTGCTGGAGACCTCACTGGTGGCAATGAGCAGTTCTTC. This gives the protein CSAGDLTGGNEQFF.

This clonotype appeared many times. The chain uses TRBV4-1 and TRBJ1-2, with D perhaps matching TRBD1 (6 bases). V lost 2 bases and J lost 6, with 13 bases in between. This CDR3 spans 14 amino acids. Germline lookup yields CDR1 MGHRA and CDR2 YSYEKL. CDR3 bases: TGCGCCAGCAGCCAATGGGGGCAATCCCATGGCTACACCTTC. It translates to CASSQWGQSHGYTF.

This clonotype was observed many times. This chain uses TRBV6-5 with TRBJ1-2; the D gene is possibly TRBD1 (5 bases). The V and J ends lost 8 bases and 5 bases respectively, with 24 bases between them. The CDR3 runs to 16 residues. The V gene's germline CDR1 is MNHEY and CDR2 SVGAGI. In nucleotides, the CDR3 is TGTGCCAGCTCGATACGCCCTCTCTTGGGGCGGTATGGCTACACCTTC. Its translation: CASSIRPLLGRYGYTF.

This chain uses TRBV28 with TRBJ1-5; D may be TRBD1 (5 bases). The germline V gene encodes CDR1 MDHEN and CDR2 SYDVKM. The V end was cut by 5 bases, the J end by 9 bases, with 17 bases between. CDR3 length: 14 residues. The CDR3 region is CASSPLGSQGPQHF. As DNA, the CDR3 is TGTGCCAGCAGTCCCCTGGGATCCCAGGGGCCCCAGCATTTT. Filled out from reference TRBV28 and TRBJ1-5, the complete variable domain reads DVKVTQSSRYLVKRTGEKVFLECVQDMDHENMFWYRQDPGLGLRLIYFSYDVKMKEKGDIPEGYSVSREKKERFSLILESASTNQTSMYLCASSPLGSQGPQHFGDGTRLSIL.

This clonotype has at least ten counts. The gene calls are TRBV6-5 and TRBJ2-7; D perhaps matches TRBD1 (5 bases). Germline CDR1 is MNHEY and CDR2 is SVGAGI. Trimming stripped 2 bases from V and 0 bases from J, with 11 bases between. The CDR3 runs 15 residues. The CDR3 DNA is TGTGCCAGCAGTTACGGTTCGACAGTCTCCTACGAGCAGTACTTC. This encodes CASSYGSTVSYEQYF.

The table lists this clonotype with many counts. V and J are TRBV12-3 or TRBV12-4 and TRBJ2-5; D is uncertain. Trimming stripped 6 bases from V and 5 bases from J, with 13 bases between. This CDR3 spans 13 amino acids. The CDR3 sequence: CASRLGDTETQYF. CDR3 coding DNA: TGTGCCAGCAGGCTTGGGGATACCGAGACCCAGTACTTC.